A single sample is the source of the 17 T cell receptor beta chains below, sequenced in a study of response to subunit inactivated influenza vaccine. TCRdb analysed the RT-PCR reads with MiXCR anew, one entry per CDR3 protein. The table includes more than 450,000 distinct CDR3 sequences, about 12% detected once. Sequences were derived from PBMCs from blood, sampled on the day of vaccination. These receptors were obtained from a man aged 50 to 59 who received an inactivated influenza vaccine.

This clonotype was seen ten or more times. The CDR3 protein is CAIRGRASGEKLFF. The CDR3 region has the DNA TGTGCCATCAGGGGAAGGGCATCGGGTGAAAAACTGTTTTTT. The genes are TRBV10-3 and TRBJ1-4; D not resolved. Trimming removed 6 bases at V and 7 bases at J, with 15 bases between. Germline V CDR1 and CDR2: ENHRY, SYGVKD. The CDR3 has 14 amino acids.

This chain joins TRBV2 and TRBJ1-4; 8 positions match TRBD1. The germline V gene encodes CDR1 SNHLY and CDR2 FYNNEI. This CDR3 is 16 amino acids long. The V segment lost 0 bases and the J segment 6 bases; nucleotides outside the gene matches: 6. The CDR3 here is CASSEAFRGRDEKLFF. Written as DNA, the CDR3 is TGTGCCAGCAGTGAAGCGTTCAGGGGGCGGGATGAAAAACTGTTTTTT.

This clonotype was counted a few times. The rearrangement joins TRBV6-2 or TRBV6-3 to TRBJ2-2, with 9 bases aligning to TRBD2. The V and J ends lost 0 bases and 8 bases, in that order; junction bases with no gene match: 7. CDR1 is MNHEY, CDR2 SVGEGT, per germline. CDR3 length: 16 amino acids. In DNA, the CDR3 is TGTGCCAGCAGTTACTCCAGCGGGAGGCTCGAGGGGGAGCTGTTTTTT. Translated: CASSYSSGRLEGELFF.

This clonotype has only a few counts. The rearrangement joins TRBV4-3 to TRBJ1-1; TRBD1 aligns across 10 bases. Unmatched junction bases numbered 8, after V lost 5 bases and J lost 2 bases. CDR1 and CDR2 from the germline V gene are LGHNA and YSLEER. The CDR3 loop spans 16 amino acids. This CDR3 reads CASSTRQGASNTEAFF. The DNA for the CDR3 is TGCGCCAGCAGCACCCGACAGGGGGCGAGTAACACTGAAGCTTTCTTT.

This chain uses TRBV24-1 with TRBJ2-4; maybe TRBD1 (5 bases). The germline gives CDR1 KGHDR, CDR2 SFDVKD. The ends were cut back, 3 bases at V and 9 bases at J, with 14 bases in the middle. The CDR3 spans 14 residues. The CDR3 coding sequence is TGTGCCACCAGTGATCCACGCAGGGTGGGCATTCAGTACTTC. It is translated as CATSDPRRVGIQYF.

About this clonotype: Just one base apart from a much larger clone, this may be a read error. The chain has TRBV15 and TRBJ2-2, with a possible D match to TRBD1 (5 bases). CDR1 is LNHNV and CDR2 is YYDKDF in the germline V gene (reference sequence). Trimming left V 0 bases short and J 1 base short, with 12 bases between. This CDR3 spans 17 amino acids. CDR3 loop: CATSRDSGRENTGELFF. CDR3 nucleotide sequence: TGTGCCACCAGCAGAGATAGTGGCAGGGAGAACACCGGGGAGCTGTTTTTT.

This clonotype was seen more than once but under ten times. This chain uses TRBV7-2 with TRBJ1-1; 7 bases fit TRBD1. The CDR3 covers 15 residues. Trimming removed 1 base from V and 11 bases from J; junction bases left unmatched: 13. Germline-derived CDR1 and CDR2 are SGHTA and FQGNSA. CDR3 residues: CASSLVGQGGVFAFF. Written as DNA, the CDR3 is TGTGCCAGCAGCTTAGTAGGGCAGGGGGGGGTTTTCGCTTTCTTT.

The sample holds many counts of this clonotype. The V call is TRBV5-1, the J call TRBJ2-1; the D is unclear. The length of the CDR3 is 17 residues. V was cut by 1 base and J by 5 bases, with 19 bases left in between. Germline CDR1 and CDR2: SGHRS and YFSETQ. The DNA of the CDR3 is TGCGCCAGCAGCTTGTCCAGCGAGCTCTCCTTGGACAATGAGCAGTTCTTC. It yields the protein CASSLSSELSLDNEQFF.

The table lists this clonotype with a few counts. The chain uses TRBV6-5 and TRBJ2-1; 7 bases align to TRBD2. Germline V gene data show CDR1 as MNHEY and CDR2 as SVGAGI. V trimming: 3 bases; J trimming: 0 bases; junction bases outside the gene matches: 2. This CDR3 contains 15 residues. CDR3 protein: CASSYVAGSYNEQFF. CDR3 nucleotides: TGTGCCAGCAGTTATGTAGCGGGCTCCTACAATGAGCAGTTCTTC.

This clonotype was seen more than once but under ten times. The chain has TRBV7-2 and TRBJ2-3; D not certain. The CDR3 runs 15 residues. From germline, CDR1 is SGHTA and CDR2 FQGNSA. V dropped 2 bases and J dropped 5 bases, with 14 bases sitting between them. In DNA, the CDR3 is TGTGCCAGCAGCTTAAAGGTCATGGGCGGAGATACGCAGTATTTT. Amino acids: CASSLKVMGGDTQYF.

The V and J genes are TRBV7-9 and TRBJ1-5; D is possibly TRBD1 (5 bases). The CDR3 length is 13 residues. CDR1 and CDR2 (germline): SEHNR, FQNEAQ (reference sequence). Deletions cut 1 base from V and 7 bases from J, with 8 bases between. CDR3 protein: CASSLVDKQPQHF. Here the CDR3 DNA reads TGTGCCAGCAGCTTAGTGGACAAGCAGCCCCAGCATTTT.

V and J are TRBV5-4 and TRBJ2-2; D could derive from TRBD1 or TRBD2 (5 bases each). This CDR3 has 17 amino acids. Germline V lookup: CDR1 SGHNT, CDR2 YYREEE (reference sequence). V dropped 4 bases and J dropped 1 base, with 17 bases sitting between them. CDR3: CASSASPGTVNTGELFF. The DNA for the CDR3 is TGTGCCAGCAGCGCCTCCCCCGGGACGGTGAACACCGGGGAGCTGTTTTTT.

A few counts support this clonotype. The rearrangement joins TRBV15 to TRBJ1-4; no reliable D call. In germline, CDR1 is LNHNV, CDR2 YYDKDF (reference sequence). CDR3 length: 18 amino acids. Trimming left V 1 base short and J 0 bases short, with 15 bases between. CDR3 nucleotides: TGTGCCACCAGCAGAGCTACCGGACCGAGGGCAACTAATGAAAAACTGTTTTTT. Amino acid sequence: CATSRATGPRATNEKLFF.

This clonotype has a handful of counts. The chain is built from TRBV28 and TRBJ2-5, with 9 positions matching TRBD1. Germline assignment: CDR1 MDHEN and CDR2 SYDVKM. The CDR3 runs 16 residues. Trimming took 6 bases from V and 2 from J; bases not matched to a gene: 10. Here the CDR3 DNA reads TGTGCCAGCAGCGAACGGGACAGGGACTATCAAGAGACCCAGTACTTC. It encodes CASSERDRDYQETQYF.

This clonotype was detected once. The chain carries TRBV20-1 and TRBJ2-3, with 12 bases fitting TRBD2. Per the germline V gene, CDR1 is DFQATT and CDR2 is SNEGSKA (reference sequence). The CDR3 spans 17 residues. Trimming took 4 bases from V and 0 from J; bases not matched to a gene: 8. CDR3 region: CSAKGLAGTHSTDTQYF. CDR3 coding DNA: TGCAGTGCTAAAGGACTAGCGGGGACCCATAGCACAGATACGCAGTATTTT.

This clonotype was seen a few times. The rearrangement joins TRBV5-1 to TRBJ2-5; 11 nucleotides align to TRBD2. Trimming cost V 0 bases and J 4 bases; bases outside gene matches: 11. CDR3 length: 18 residues. Per germline, CDR1 SGHRS and CDR2 YFSETQ. The CDR3 sequence: CASSLGIFSGRAGETQYF. DNA for the CDR3: TGCGCCAGCAGCTTGGGTATTTTTAGCGGGAGGGCCGGAGAGACCCAGTACTTC.

This clonotype was seen more than once but under ten times. The chain employs TRBV2 and TRBJ2-2; no clear D. The CDR3 is made up of 14 amino acids. V lost 8 bases, J lost 3 bases, and 13 bases lay in between. Germline-derived CDR1 and CDR2 are SNHLY and FYNNEI. The CDR3 loop reads CASVPLVDTGELFF. For the CDR3, the DNA is TGTGCCAGCGTCCCCCTGGTCGACACCGGGGAGCTGTTTTTT.